This is a list of T cell receptor beta chains from one sample in a study of T cell repertoires in cytomegalovirus infection. These receptors lack a known antigen. TCRdb recomputed calls from the reads with MiXCR, one row per CDR3 protein. The repertoire holds roughly 500,000 distinct CDR3 sequences, with around a third as singletons. Sequencing was performed on cultured PBMCs, taken from culture after CMV antigen stimulation. The receptors here all came from a human donor in good health (CMV status not recorded). Some clones in this sample may be carry-over from other donors' samples. Both conserved end residues are part of each CDR3. D genes are given only for firm matches. Rows give clone size only sometimes, using once, few, many, or a class for an expanded clone.

J gene	D gene	V gene	clone size	CDR3 protein	CDR3 DNA
TRBJ2-2	TRBD1	TRBV10-3	-	CAITPGQGINTGELFF	TGTGCCATCACCCCGGGACAGGGAATTAACACCGGGGAGCTGTTTTTT
TRBJ2-1	-	TRBV29-1	-	CSGQNNEQFF	TGCAGCGGACAGAACAATGAGCAGTTCTTC
TRBJ2-1	TRBD2	TRBV20-1	few	CSARRASGMGNEQFF	TGCAGTGCTCGAAGGGCTAGCGGGATGGGCAATGAGCAGTTCTTC
TRBJ2-3	TRBD2	TRBV5-6	-	CASSLFRLAFTDTQYF	TGTGCCAGCAGCTTATTTAGACTAGCTTTTACCGATACGCAGTATTTT
TRBJ2-3	-	TRBV12-5	many	CASGLSRESTDTQYF	TGTGCTAGTGGTCTCTCACGAGAGAGCACAGATACGCAGTATTTT
TRBJ1-6	-	TRBV28	few	CASSSLLGGDSPLHF	TGTGCCAGCAGTTCGCTCTTAGGGGGGGATTCACCCCTCCACTTT
TRBJ2-3	TRBD2	TRBV7-8	-	CASSLGLREWADTQYF	TGTGCCAGCAGCTTAGGGCTGCGGGAGTGGGCAGATACGCAGTATTTT
TRBJ2-3	-	TRBV5-4	-	CASSPEGVRTDTQYF	TGTGCCAGCAGCCCGGAGGGGGTTAGGACAGATACGCAGTATTTT
TRBJ2-3	-	TRBV20-1	-	CSASLRRVYSTDTQYF	TGCAGTGCTAGTCTCCGCAGGGTTTACAGCACAGATACGCAGTATTTT
TRBJ1-5	-	TRBV20-1	few	CSVRRALQPQHF	TGCAGTGTCAGACGAGCTCTCCAGCCCCAGCATTTT
TRBJ2-1	-	TRBV20-1	-	CSARELTVGTEQFF	TGCAGTGCTAGAGAACTTACAGTGGGAACTGAGCAGTTCTTC
TRBJ1-1	-	TRBV12-3/TRBV12-4	many	CASSFSLLGWGNTEAFF	TGTGCCAGCAGTTTCAGTCTACTAGGGTGGGGGAACACTGAAGCTTTCTTT
TRBJ1-1	-	TRBV19	-	CASGTTGNTEAFF	TGTGCCAGTGGGACAACCGGGAACACTGAAGCTTTCTTT
TRBJ2-1	-	TRBV11-3	-	CASSPSGLLFNEQFF	TGTGCCAGCAGCCCGTCGGGACTTTTATTCAATGAGCAGTTCTTC
TRBJ1-2	-	TRBV19	few	CASSGVPGYGYTF	TGTGCCAGTAGTGGGGTGCCGGGATATGGCTACACCTTC
TRBJ2-5	TRBD2	TRBV7-2	few	CASSLGGLAGGETQYF	TGTGCCAGCAGCTTAGGGGGACTAGCGGGAGGTGAGACCCAGTACTTC
TRBJ2-1	TRBD2	TRBV7-9	-	CASSLARGAPVF	TGTGCCAGCAGCTTAGCGCGGGGGGCGCCGGTCTTC
TRBJ2-4	-	TRBV10-3	-	CAISEGAAKNIQYF	TGTGCCATCAGTGAGGGAGCGGCGAAAAACATTCAGTACTTC